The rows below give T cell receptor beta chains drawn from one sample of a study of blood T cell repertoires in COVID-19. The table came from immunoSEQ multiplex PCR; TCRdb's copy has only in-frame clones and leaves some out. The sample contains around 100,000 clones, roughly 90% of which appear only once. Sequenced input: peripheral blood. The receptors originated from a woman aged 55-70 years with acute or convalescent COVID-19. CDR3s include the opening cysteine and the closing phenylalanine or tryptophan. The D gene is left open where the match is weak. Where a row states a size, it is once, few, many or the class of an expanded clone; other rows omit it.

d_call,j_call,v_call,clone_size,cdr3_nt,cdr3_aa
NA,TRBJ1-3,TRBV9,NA,TGTGCCAGCTCCCGGGATCTTGCGGGAAACACCATATATTTT,CASSRDLAGNTIYF
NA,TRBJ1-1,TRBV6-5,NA,TGTGCCAGCAGTTACTCGCCCGGGGGTCTTAACACTGAAGCTTTCTTT,CASSYSPGGLNTEAFF
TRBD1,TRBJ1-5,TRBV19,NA,TGTGCCAGTAGTGCGACAGGGGGCGTTCAGCCCCAGCATTTT,CASSATGGVQPQHF
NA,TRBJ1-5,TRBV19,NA,TGTGCCAGTAGTATACGCCGGGATAGCAATCAGCCCCAGCATTTT,CASSIRRDSNQPQHF
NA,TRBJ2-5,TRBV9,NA,TGTGCCAGCAGCCAACAGCAGCTAGAGACCCAGTACTTC,CASSQQQLETQYF
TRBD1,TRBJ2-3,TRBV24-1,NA,TGTGCCACCAGTAGACAGGGGGCAGATACGCAGTATTTT,CATSRQGADTQYF
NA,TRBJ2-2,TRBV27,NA,TGTGCCAGCAGCCAGAGGAGGGGGGGCACCGGGGAGCTGTTTTTT,CASSQRRGGTGELFF
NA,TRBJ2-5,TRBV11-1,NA,TGTGCCAGCAGCCATAAGCGGACCGACCAAGAGACCCAGTACTTC,CASSHKRTDQETQYF
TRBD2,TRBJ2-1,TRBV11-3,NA,TGTGCCAGCAGCCCTACAGCGGGAGGGGTCACCCTAGAGCAGTTCTTC,CASSPTAGGVTLEQFF
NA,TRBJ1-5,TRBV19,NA,TGTGCCAGTACCCCGCCGGGGGGATTGAACAATCAGCCCCAGCATTTT,CASTPPGGLNNQPQHF
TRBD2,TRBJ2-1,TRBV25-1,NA,TGTGCCAGCGAGTCGGGACTAGCTATCAATGAGCAGTTCTTC,CASESGLAINEQFF
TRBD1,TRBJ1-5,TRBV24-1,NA,TGTGCCACCAGACGGACAGGGGATCGGCAGCCCCAGCATTTT,CATRRTGDRQPQHF
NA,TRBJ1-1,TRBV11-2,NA,TGTGCCAGCAGCTTTATAGGGGGAGGGAGGCAAGCTTTCTTT,CASSFIGGGRQAFF
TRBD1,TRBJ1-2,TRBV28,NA,TGTGCCAGCAGCCTCGGGACAGGCTATGGCTACACCTTC,CASSLGTGYGYTF
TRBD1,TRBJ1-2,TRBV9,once,TGTGCCAGCAGCGTTCGGACAGGGATGAACTATGGCTACACCTTC,CASSVRTGMNYGYTF
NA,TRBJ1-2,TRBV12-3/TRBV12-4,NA,TGTGCCAGCAGTTTAGCGGAAGCGAATGGCTACACCTTC,CASSLAEANGYTF
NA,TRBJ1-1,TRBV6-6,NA,TGTGCCAGCAGTCTGGCCGGCGGGGCGAACACTGAAGCTTTCTTT,CASSLAGGANTEAFF
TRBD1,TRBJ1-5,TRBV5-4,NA,TGTGCCAGCAGCACAGGGGTGGCTCAGCCCCAGCATTTT,CASSTGVAQPQHF
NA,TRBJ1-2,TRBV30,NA,TGTGCCTGGAGTCGTGACTCGGGGGGCGCTTACTATGGCTACACCTTC,CAWSRDSGGAYYGYTF
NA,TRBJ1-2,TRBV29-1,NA,TGCAGCGTTGATTACGGGGGGTTTGGCTACACCTTC,CSVDYGGFGYTF
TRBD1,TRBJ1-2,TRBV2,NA,TGTGCCAGCGGGGGACAGGGCGGTGGTGGCTACACCTTC,CASGGQGGGGYTF
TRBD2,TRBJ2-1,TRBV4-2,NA,TGTGCCAGCAGCCAAGAAGGGGCAGCGGGAGGCTACAATGAGCAGTTCTTC,CASSQEGAAGGYNEQFF
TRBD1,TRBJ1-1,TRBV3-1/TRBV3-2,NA,TGTGCCAGCAGCCAACCTACAGGGGTTGCTTTCTTT,CASSQPTGVAFF
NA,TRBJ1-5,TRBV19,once,TGTGCCAGTAGGGAGCGGGGGGCGATTTTTAGCAATCAGCCCCAGCATTTT,CASRERGAIFSNQPQHF
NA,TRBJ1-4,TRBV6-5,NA,TGTGCCAGCCGTATACAGGGTGGAAAACTGTTTTTT,CASRIQGGKLFF
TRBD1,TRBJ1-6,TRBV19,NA,TGTGCCAGTAGTCCAGGGGACAGGGGGAATTCACCCCTCCACTTT,CASSPGDRGNSPLHF
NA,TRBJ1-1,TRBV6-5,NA,TGTGCCAGCACCCCCTTAGCACATTTTACTCGTGAAGCTTTCTTT,CASTPLAHFTREAFF
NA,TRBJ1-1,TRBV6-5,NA,TGTGCCAGCGGGGGCCTTTTGGGCACTGAAGCTTTCTTT,CASGGLLGTEAFF
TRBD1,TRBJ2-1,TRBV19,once,TGTGCCAGCGGACAGGGGGAAAAGGGCGAGCAGTTCTTC,CASGQGEKGEQFF
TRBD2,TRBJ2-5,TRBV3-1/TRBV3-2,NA,TGTGCCAGCAGTCCCCGGACTAGCGGCCAAGAGACCCAGTACTTC,CASSPRTSGQETQYF
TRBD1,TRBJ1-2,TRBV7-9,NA,TGTGCCAGCAGCGCGGACAGGGATGACTACACCTTC,CASSADRDDYTF
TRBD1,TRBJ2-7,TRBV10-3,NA,TGTGCCATCAGTGATCCCGGTCTAGTGGGACAGGGGGTTTACGAGCAGTACTTC,CAISDPGLVGQGVYEQYF
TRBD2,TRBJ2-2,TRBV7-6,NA,TGTGCCAGCAGCTTAACTAGCGGGAACACCGGGGAGCTGTTTTTT,CASSLTSGNTGELFF
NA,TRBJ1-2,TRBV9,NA,TGTGCCAGCAGCGTAGCTTTGGGGGGAGGCTACACCTTC,CASSVALGGGYTF
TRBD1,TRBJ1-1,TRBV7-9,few,TGTGCCAGCAGCTTAGCCGGACAGGTGGGGGAAGCTTTCTTT,CASSLAGQVGEAFF
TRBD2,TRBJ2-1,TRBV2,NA,TGTGCCAGCAGTGACGGGAGGGCCGGCAATGAGCAGTTCTTC,CASSDGRAGNEQFF
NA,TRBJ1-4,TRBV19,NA,TGTGCCAGTAGTCTAGCCTTGCAGGGTAGGGCTAATGAAAAACTGTTTTTT,CASSLALQGRANEKLFF
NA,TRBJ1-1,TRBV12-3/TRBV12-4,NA,TGTGCCAGCAGCACGCTCCAGGGGACTGAAGCTTTCTTT,CASSTLQGTEAFF
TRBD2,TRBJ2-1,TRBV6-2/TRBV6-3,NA,TGTGCCAGCAGTTACGCGGGAGGAGTGTACAATGAGCAGTTCTTC,CASSYAGGVYNEQFF
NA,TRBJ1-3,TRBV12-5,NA,TGTGCTAGTGGTTTGATTACAGGGATATTCTCTGGAAACACCATATATTTT,CASGLITGIFSGNTIYF
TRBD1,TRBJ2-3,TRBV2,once,TGTGCCAGCAGGGTTCAGGGGGTCTCAGATACGCAGTATTTT,CASRVQGVSDTQYF
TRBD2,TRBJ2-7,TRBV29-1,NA,TGCAGCGTTCTAATTTGGGAGGGAATCAACGAGCAGTACTTC,CSVLIWEGINEQYF
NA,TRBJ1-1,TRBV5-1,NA,TGCGCCAGCAGCTCAGGAATGAACACTGAAGCTTTCTTT,CASSSGMNTEAFF
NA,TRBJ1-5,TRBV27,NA,TGTGCCAGCAGCCGCAGGGTTAGTGAGCCCCAGCATTTT,CASSRRVSEPQHF
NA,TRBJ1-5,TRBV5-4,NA,TGTGCCAGCAGCCTCCAGGGACTCAATCAGCCCCAGCATTTT,CASSLQGLNQPQHF
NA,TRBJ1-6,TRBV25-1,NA,TGTGCCAGCAGTGCCGGGTTAGCTTCACCCCTCCACTTT,CASSAGLASPLHF
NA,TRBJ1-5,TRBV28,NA,TGTGCCAGCAGCTGGGCGGTGCGGGCAGGGACTAATCAGCCCCAGCATTTT,CASSWAVRAGTNQPQHF
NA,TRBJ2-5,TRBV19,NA,TGTGCCAGTAGTATAGGCAGGGAAGAGACCCAGTACTTC,CASSIGREETQYF
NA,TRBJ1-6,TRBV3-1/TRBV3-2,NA,TGTGCCAGCAGCCCGACTCAACGAAGCTCCTATAATTCACCCCTCCACTTT,CASSPTQRSSYNSPLHF
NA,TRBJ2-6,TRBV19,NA,TGTGCCAGTAGTATACTCGACAGGCCCACTGGGGCCAACGTCCTGACTTTC,CASSILDRPTGANVLTF
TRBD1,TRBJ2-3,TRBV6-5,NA,TGTGCCAGCAGCGCGGGACAGGGGGTCACAGATACGCAGTATTTT,CASSAGQGVTDTQYF
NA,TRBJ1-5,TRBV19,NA,TGTGCCAGTAGTATAGAGGCGGGCTGGAGCAATCAGCCCCAGCATTTT,CASSIEAGWSNQPQHF
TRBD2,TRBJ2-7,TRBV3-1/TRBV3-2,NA,TGTGCCAGCAGCCAAAGGACTAGCGGGAAGAGTCTAACCTACGAGCAGTACTTC,CASSQRTSGKSLTYEQYF
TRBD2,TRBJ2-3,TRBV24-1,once,TGTGCCACCAGCCACGGGACTAGCGGGAGGGCTGCGGATACGCAGTATTTT,CATSHGTSGRAADTQYF
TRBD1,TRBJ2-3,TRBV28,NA,TGTGCCAGCAAGACAGGGTCCGATACGCAGTATTTT,CASKTGSDTQYF
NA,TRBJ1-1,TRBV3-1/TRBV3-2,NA,TGTGCCAGCAGCCAACGGTCTGCGCCCGAAGCTTTCTTT,CASSQRSAPEAFF